This note documents a single TCR beta chain sequence. Its antigen is unidentified. Healthy bone marrow donors made up the donors. The record originates from a study of cytomegalovirus exposure and HLA in healthy donors. Whole-study results and caveats: Follow-up analysis later connected one missense variant in DCLRE1C with trimming of TCR beta V- and J-genes.

J lost 9 bases, V lost 0 bases, and 1 base had no gene match. The V gene's germline CDR1 is SGHRS and CDR2 YFSETQ. This CDR3 contains 14 residues. The PCR made use of 60 Vbeta and 13 Jbeta primers. This table comes from immunoSEQ multiplex PCR, and its TCRdb copy is limited to in-frame clones, with some not included. This sample has more than 100,000 clones; approximately 80% occur once, and the top ten carry 1%. Sequencing used PBMCs. V gene TRBV5-1 combines with J gene TRBJ1-6; 9 positions agree with TRBD1. This TCR came from a middle-aged man in good health and CMV-seronegative. The CDR3 region has the DNA TGCGCCAGCAGCTTGGGACAGGGGGGTTCACCCCTCCACTTT. It yields the protein CASSLGQGGSPLHF.